This TCR beta chain was sequenced during a study of regulatory T cells in long-lasting Graves disease. Noted time point: newly diagnosed GD, antithyroid drugs for less than 3 months. PBMCs provided the RNA from which the TCR library was made. This clonotype was counted many times. The antigen is unknown. The TCR beta library used iRepertoire HTBI primers with Arm-PCR amplification of CDR3. Each CDR3 protein is one row after TCRdb ran MiXCR on the multiplex PCR reads. This table holds a few hundred thousand distinct CDR3 sequences, over 12% found once. Overall study findings and caveats: Persistent disease showed a preference for TRBV28, TRBJ1-2 and TRBJ2-5.

CDR1 and CDR2 (germline): SNHLY, FYNNEI. V was pared by 7 bases and J by 3 bases, with 8 bases between. The CDR3 has 12 amino acids. These same records also appear under a second study, on T cells in Graves' hyperthyroidism and ophthalmopathy. That paper notes: The study left out patients who had uncontrolled infection, other autoimmune disease, pregnancy or lactation.

The sequenced sample was peripheral blood mononuclear cells (PBMCs), obtained at new diagnosis, from a patient treated with antithyroid drugs. This TCR derives from a woman aged 40 to 55 with Graves disease. This rearrangement joins TRBV2 to TRBJ2-3; D is perhaps TRBD2 (5 bases). CDR3 in DNA: TGTGCCAGCACGGGCGGGACAGATACGCAGTATTTT. This codes for CASTGGTDTQYF.